A single T cell receptor (beta chain) is shown here with its context. This specimen comes from a study of neoadjuvant anti-PD-1 for oral cavity cancer. Libraries were prepared by immunoSEQ multiplex PCR; TCRdb keeps only in-frame clonotypes and omits some of them. The sample includes some 66,000 clones, 80% to 90% of them seen just once. Germline V lookup: CDR1 LNHDA, CDR2 SQIVND (reference sequence). V was cut by 3 bases and J by 0 bases, with 8 bases left in between. The CDR3 is 14 amino acids. The clonotype comes from a person aged 40 to 85 with oral cavity squamous cell carcinoma. This specimen was PBMCs, taken before nivolumab (anti-PD-1) treatment. J is TRBJ1-1 and V is TRBV19; no definite D call. The CDR3 protein is CASSMDGLNTEAFF. CDR3 nucleotide sequence: TGTGCCAGTAGTATGGACGGCCTGAACACTGAAGCTTTCTTT. Variable domain in full (rest from reference TRBV19 and TRBJ1-1): DGGITQSPKYLFRKEGQNVTLSCEQNLNHDAMYWYRQDPGQGLRLIYYSQIVNDFQKGDIAEGYSVSREKKESFPLTVTSAQKNPTAFYLCASSMDGLNTEAFFGQGTRLTVV.